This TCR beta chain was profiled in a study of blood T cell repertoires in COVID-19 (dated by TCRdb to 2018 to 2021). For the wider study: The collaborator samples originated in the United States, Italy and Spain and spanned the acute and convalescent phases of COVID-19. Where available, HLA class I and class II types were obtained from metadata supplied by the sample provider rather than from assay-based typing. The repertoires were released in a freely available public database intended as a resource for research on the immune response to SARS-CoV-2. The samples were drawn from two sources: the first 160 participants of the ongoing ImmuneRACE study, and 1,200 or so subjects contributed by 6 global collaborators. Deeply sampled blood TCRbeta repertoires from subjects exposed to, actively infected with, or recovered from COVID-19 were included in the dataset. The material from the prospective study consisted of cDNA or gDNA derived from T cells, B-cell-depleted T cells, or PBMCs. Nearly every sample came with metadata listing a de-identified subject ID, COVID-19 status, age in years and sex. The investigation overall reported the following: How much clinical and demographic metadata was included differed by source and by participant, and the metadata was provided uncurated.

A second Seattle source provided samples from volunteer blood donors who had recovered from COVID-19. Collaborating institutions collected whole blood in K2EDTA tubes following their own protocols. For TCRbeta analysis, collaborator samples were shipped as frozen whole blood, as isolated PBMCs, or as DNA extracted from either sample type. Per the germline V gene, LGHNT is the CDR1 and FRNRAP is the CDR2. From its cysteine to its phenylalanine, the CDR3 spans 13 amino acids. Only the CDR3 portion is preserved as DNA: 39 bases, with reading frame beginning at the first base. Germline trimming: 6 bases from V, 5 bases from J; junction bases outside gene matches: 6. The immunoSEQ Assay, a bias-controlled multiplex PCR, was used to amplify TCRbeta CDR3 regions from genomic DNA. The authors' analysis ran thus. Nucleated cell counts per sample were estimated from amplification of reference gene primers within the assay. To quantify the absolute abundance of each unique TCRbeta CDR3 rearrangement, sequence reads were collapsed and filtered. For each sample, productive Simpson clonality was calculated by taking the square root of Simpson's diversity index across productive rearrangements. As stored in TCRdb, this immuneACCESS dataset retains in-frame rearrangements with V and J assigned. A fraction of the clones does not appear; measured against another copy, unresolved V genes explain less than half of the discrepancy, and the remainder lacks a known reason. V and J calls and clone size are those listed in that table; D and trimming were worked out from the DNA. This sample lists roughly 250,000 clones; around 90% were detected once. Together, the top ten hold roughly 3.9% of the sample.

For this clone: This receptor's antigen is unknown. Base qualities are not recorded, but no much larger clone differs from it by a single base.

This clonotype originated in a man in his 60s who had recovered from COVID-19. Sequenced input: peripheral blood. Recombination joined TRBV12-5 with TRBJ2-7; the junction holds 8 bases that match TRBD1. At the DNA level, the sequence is TGTGCTAGTGGCCCAGACAGGGGTAACGAGCAGTACTTC. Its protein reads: CASGPDRGNEQYF.